This paragraph reports one TCR beta chain. Its antigen is as yet unknown. The use of a sample-barcoded 5' primer and a J-beta primer mix characterized a second PCR of roughly 6 to 11 cycles. One entry per CDR3 protein results from TCRdb running MiXCR on the 5' RACE reads. The repertoire consists of hundreds of thousands of distinct CDR3 sequences, with 40% to 45% occurring once and the leading ten covering around 30%. This sample stems from a study of blood T cells in healthy people across ages. Notes on the study in general: In older individuals, TCR beta diversity per million T cells was lower, falling roughly linearly with age. Because donor CMV status was unknown, expanded clonotype changes were possibly confounded. Diversity estimated from one million T cells was considered an underestimate.

The amount of total RNA extracted per sample was at least 5 micrograms. Trimming took off 2 bases at V and 5 bases at J, with 12 bases between the two ends. CDR3 length: 13 amino acids. Germline V lookup: CDR1 DFQATT, CDR2 SNEGSKA (reference sequence). The receptor was isolated from a man of 80 years or more in good health. Material: blood. The chain combines TRBV20-1 with TRBJ2-5; D might be TRBD2 (6 bases). The CDR3 sequence is CSARNQEGETQYF. The CDR3 nucleotides are TGCAGTGCTAGAAATCAGGAGGGGGAGACCCAGTACTTC.